Shown below are 6 T cell receptor beta chains from a single sample sequenced in a study of blood T cell repertoires in COVID-19. Using immunoSEQ multiplex PCR, the repertoire was profiled, and TCRdb retains in-frame clones only, with some absent. The sample holds approximately 360,000 clones, approximately 90% seen once. The sample consisted of PBMCs or T cells enriched from blood (not recorded which). The receptors originated from a young woman with acute COVID-19.

The chain has TRBV5-1 and TRBJ1-1, with 11 bases matching TRBD1. V trimming: 0 bases; J trimming: 9 bases; junction bases outside the gene matches: 7. This CDR3 spans 15 amino acids. The germline V gene encodes CDR1 SGHRS and CDR2 YFSETQ. CDR3 region: CASSLADRGLRQAFF. In DNA form, the CDR3 reads TGCGCCAGCAGCTTGGCGGACAGGGGGCTCCGGCAAGCTTTCTTT.

This sequence joins TRBV5-6 and TRBJ2-3; 7 bases agree with TRBD2. V lost 7 bases and J lost 2; bases outside the gene matches: 7. Germline V gene lookup returns CDR1 SGHDT and CDR2 YYEEEE. This CDR3 contains 14 residues. The DNA of the CDR3 is TGTGCCAGCCTTGCCGGGGGGTACACAGATACGCAGTATTTT. Amino acid sequence: CASLAGGYTDTQYF.

In DNA form, the CDR3 reads TGTGCCAGCAGCCAACGGGCTGCGGGGGGGAATGAGCAGTTCTTC. Encoded protein: CASSQRAAGGNEQFF. The V and J genes are TRBV6-5 and TRBJ2-1, with TRBD2 identical over 9 bases. The CDR3 runs to 15 residues. Germline lookup yields CDR1 MNHEY and CDR2 SVGAGI. V lost 6 bases to trimming and J lost 7 bases; unmatched junction nucleotides: 10.

The chain links TRBV6-5 to TRBJ2-2; no clear D. The CDR3 totals 14 residues. V shed 8 bases and J shed 0 bases, with 10 bases lying between them. CDR1 is MNHEY, CDR2 SVGAGI, per germline. This CDR3 is CASFLLPNTGELFF. The CDR3 DNA reads TGTGCCAGCTTCTTACTACCGAACACCGGGGAGCTGTTTTTT.

The chain recombines TRBV21-1 with TRBJ2-7; the D call of TRBD1 is as the table states it, not checked on the DNA. TRBV21-1 is annotated as a pseudogene. The CDR3 loop spans 16 amino acids. For the CDR3, the DNA is TGTGCCAGCAGCAAAGCCTACACAGCCCCAACCTACGAGCAGTACTTC. Residues: CASSKAYTAPTYEQYF.

The rearrangement joins TRBV7-9 to TRBJ2-6; 9 nucleotides align to TRBD1. The CDR3 sequence is 19 residues long. Losses at the gene ends were 6 bases for V and 0 bases for J; bases not matched to a gene: 12. Germline V gives CDR1 SEHNR, CDR2 FQNEAQ (reference sequence). The CDR3: CASRYPIGTGSSGANVLTF. The CDR3 DNA reads as TGTGCCAGCAGATATCCTATTGGGACAGGGAGCTCTGGGGCCAACGTCCTGACTTTC.